The 3 T cell receptor beta chains listed next were all sequenced from one sample in a study of breast tumors, draining lymph nodes, adjacent tissues. TCRdb passed the multiplex PCR reads through MiXCR, listing each CDR3 protein once. This table holds more than 200,000 distinct CDR3 sequences, approximately 29% found once. Samples came from axillary lymph nodes draining the breast cancer. Input material: axillary lymph node tissue. The receptors originated from a female donor with breast cancer. Some clones in this sample may be carry-over from other donors' samples.

The chain couples TRBV20-1 to TRBJ2-2; 9 bases agree with TRBD1. CDR3 length: 15 amino acids. In germline, CDR1 is DFQATT, CDR2 SNEGSKA (reference sequence). Trimming took 3 bases from V and 4 from J; bases not matched to a gene: 6. Written as DNA, the CDR3 is TGCAGTGCTAGTGCCGGGACAGGGCCCACCGGGGAGCTGTTTTTT. Translating it yields CSASAGTGPTGELFF.

This clonotype was found a few times. Since a much larger clone is just one base distant, this may be a read error. The chain has TRBV24-1 and TRBJ2-1; no reliable D call. The CDR3 is 16 amino acids. V lost 6 bases and J lost 0, with 14 bases in between. The germline V gene encodes CDR1 KGHDR and CDR2 SFDVKD. The CDR3 is CATSIRMTSSYNEQFF. In DNA, the CDR3 is TGTGCCACCAGTATAAGAATGACGAGCTCCTACAATGAGCAGTTCTTC.

The V call is TRBV7-2, the J call TRBJ1-6; no clear D. With 3 bases removed from V and 7 bases from J, the gap between germline ends came to 10 bases. This CDR3 is built from 14 residues. Germline V gene lookup returns CDR1 SGHTA and CDR2 FQGNSA. Here the CDR3 DNA reads TGTGCCAGCAGCTTGGACCACGGGAATTCACCCCTCCACTTT. Residues: CASSLDHGNSPLHF.